This TCR beta chain was identified in a study of cytomegalovirus exposure and HLA in healthy donors. This CDR3 contains 13 residues. Trimming removed 5 bases from V and 13 bases from J; junction bases left unmatched: 10. Germline CDR1 and CDR2: SNHLY and FYNNEI. General study results and limits: Reports showed the classifier diagnosing cytomegalovirus status with high specificity and sensitivity. Roughly uniform depth of sequencing across donors was assumed in presence/absence analyses.

In regard to this clone: The antigen is unknown.

The PCR made use of 60 Vbeta and 13 Jbeta primers. Clones were sequenced by immunoSEQ multiplex PCR, and TCRdb holds only the in-frame ones, with some missing. The table shows 170,000 or so clones, with more than 80% occurring only once. Sequencing was done on a sample of PBMCs. The genes are TRBV2 and TRBJ2-7, with TRBD1 identical over 11 bases. This clonotype originated in a man younger than 35 in good health and CMV-seronegative. The CDR3, as DNA: TGTGCCAGCAGTCGGGACAGGGGGGTTGAGTGTTACTTC. Its translation: CASSRDRGVECYF.